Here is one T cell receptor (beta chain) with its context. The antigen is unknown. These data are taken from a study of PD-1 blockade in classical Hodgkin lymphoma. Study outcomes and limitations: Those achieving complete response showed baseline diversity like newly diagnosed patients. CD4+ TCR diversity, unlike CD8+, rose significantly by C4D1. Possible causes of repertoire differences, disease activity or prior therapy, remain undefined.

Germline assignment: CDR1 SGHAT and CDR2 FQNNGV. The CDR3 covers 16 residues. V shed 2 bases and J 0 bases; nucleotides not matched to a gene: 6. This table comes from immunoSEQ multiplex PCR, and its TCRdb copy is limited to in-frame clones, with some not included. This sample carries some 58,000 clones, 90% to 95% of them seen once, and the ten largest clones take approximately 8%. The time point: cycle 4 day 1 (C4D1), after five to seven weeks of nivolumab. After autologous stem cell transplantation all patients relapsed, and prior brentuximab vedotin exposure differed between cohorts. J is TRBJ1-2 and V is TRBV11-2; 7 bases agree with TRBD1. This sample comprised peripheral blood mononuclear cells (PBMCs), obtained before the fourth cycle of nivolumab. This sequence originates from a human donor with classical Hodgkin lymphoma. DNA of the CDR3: TGTGCCAGCAGCTTATTCACCGGGACAGCTAACTATGGCTACACCTTC. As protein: CASSLFTGTANYGYTF.